This record covers a single T cell receptor beta chain. As yet, its antigen is unknown. This specimen belongs to a study of cytomegalovirus exposure and HLA in healthy donors. General study points: V- and J-gene trimming of TCR beta was linked (in a later analysis) to a missense DCLRE1C variant.

The PCR employed 60 Vbeta primers together with 13 Jbeta primers. Libraries were prepared by immunoSEQ multiplex PCR; TCRdb keeps only in-frame clonotypes and omits some of them. The table lists about 140,000 clones, about four fifths of them singletons. Germline V gene sequence: CDR1 SNHLY, CDR2 FYNNEI. The CDR3 consists of 14 residues. The chain combines TRBV2 with TRBJ2-5; no clear D gene. The J call may be faulty, since TRBJ2-7 better matches the DNA end. The origin of this receptor is a man in his thirties or forties in good health. The sample consisted of PBMCs. This CDR3 reads CASKQEQRDYEQYF. CDR3 nucleotides: TGTGCCAGCAAGCAGGAACAGAGAGACTACGAGCAGTACTTC.